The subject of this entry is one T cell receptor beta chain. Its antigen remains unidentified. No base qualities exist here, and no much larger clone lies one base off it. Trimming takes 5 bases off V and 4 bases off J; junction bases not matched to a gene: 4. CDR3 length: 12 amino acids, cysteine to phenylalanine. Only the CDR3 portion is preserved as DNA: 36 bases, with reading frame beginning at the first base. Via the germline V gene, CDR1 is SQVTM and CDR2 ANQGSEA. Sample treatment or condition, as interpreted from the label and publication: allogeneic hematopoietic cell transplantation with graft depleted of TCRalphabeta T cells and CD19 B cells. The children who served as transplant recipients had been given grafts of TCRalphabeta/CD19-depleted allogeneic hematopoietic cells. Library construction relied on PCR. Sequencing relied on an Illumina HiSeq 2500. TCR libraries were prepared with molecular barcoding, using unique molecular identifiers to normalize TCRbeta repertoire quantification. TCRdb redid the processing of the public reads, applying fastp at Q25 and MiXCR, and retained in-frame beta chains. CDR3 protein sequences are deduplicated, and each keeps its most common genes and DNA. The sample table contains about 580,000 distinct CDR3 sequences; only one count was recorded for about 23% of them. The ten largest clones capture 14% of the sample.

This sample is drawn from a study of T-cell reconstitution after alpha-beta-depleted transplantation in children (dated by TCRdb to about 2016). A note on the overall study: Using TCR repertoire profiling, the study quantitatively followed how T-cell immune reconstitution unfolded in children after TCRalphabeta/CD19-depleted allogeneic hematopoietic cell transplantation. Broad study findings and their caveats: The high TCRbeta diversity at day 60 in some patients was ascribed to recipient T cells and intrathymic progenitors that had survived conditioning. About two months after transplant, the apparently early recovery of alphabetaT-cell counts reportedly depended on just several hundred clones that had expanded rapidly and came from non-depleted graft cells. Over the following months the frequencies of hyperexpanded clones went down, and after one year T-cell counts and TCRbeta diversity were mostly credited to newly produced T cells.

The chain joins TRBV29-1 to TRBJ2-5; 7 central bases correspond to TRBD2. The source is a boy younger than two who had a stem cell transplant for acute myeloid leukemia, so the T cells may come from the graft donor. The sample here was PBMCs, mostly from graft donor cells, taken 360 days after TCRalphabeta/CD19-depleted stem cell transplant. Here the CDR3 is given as CSVPGLSETQYF. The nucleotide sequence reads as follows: TGCAGCGTTCCGGGACTATCAGAGACCCAGTACTTC. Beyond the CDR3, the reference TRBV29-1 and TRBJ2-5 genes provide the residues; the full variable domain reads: SAVISQKPSRDICQRGTSLTIQCQVDSQVTMMFWYRQQPGQSLTLIATANQGSEATYESGFVIDKFPISRPNLTFSTLTVSNMSPEDSSIYLCSVPGLSETQYFGPGTRLLVL.